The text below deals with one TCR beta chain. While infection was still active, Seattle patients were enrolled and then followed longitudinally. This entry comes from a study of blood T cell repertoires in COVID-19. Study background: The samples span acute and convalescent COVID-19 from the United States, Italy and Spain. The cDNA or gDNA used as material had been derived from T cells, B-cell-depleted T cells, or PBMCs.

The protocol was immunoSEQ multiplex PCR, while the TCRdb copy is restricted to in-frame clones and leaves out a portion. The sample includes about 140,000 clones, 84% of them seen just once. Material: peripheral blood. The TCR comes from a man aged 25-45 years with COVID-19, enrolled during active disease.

In DNA, the CDR3 is TGTGCCAGCTGGGGGACTTCTAGCACAGATACGCAGTATTTT. Translating gives CASWGTSSTDTQYF. The chain has TRBV2 and TRBJ2-3; a weak D match, TRBD2 (6 bases). Germline CDR1 reads SNHLY; CDR2 reads FYNNEI. CDR3 length equals 14 residues. The ends were cut back, 8 bases at V and 0 bases at J, with 12 bases in the middle.